The 13 T cell receptor beta chains listed next were all sequenced from one sample in a study of shared clonotypes between healthy human individuals. Assay: immunoSEQ multiplex PCR; the TCRdb copy retains only in-frame clones and omits some. The sample includes 2,500,000 or so clones, around 93% of them seen just once. Source material: naive CD4+ T cells from PBMCs. Specified subset: CD45RA+ positively selected. All receptors derive from a man aged 18 to 35 in good health. Some clones in this sample may be carry-over from other donors' samples.

This chain connects TRBV7-8 to TRBJ2-7; D ambiguous. Between the trimmed V and J ends, which lost 1 base and 0 bases, there was a span of 7 bases. Germline CDR1 and CDR2: SGHVS and FQNEAQ. The CDR3 has 14 residues. Written as DNA, the CDR3 is TGTGCCAGCAGCTTAGAGTGGGTCTCCTACGAGCAGTACTTC. Its translation: CASSLEWVSYEQYF.

V gene TRBV9 combines with J gene TRBJ2-7; D not resolved. The CDR3 runs to 14 residues. V was clipped by 0 bases and J by 8 bases, with 15 bases between them. Germline V CDR1 and CDR2: SGDLS, YYNGEE. The CDR3 DNA reads TGTGCCAGCAGCGTAGATCCTGGTTTTAGGAAGCAGTACTTC. It codes for CASSVDPGFRKQYF.

Notes on this clone: Other DNA sequences of this sample code for an identical CDR3. The chain recombines TRBV28 with TRBJ2-7; D unresolved. The V end was cut by 5 bases, the J end by 3 bases, with 5 bases between. This CDR3 has 11 amino acids. Germline-derived CDR1 and CDR2 are MDHEN and SYDVKM. CDR3 amino acids: CASSLHYEQYF. Written as DNA, the CDR3 is TGTGCCAGCAGTCTCCACTACGAGCAGTACTTC.

The chain recombines TRBV19 with TRBJ2-2; TRBD1 agrees at 7 bases. The CDR3 loop spans 17 amino acids. In germline, CDR1 is LNHDA, CDR2 SQIVND (reference sequence). V dropped 6 bases and J dropped 7; count of bases not matched to a gene: 17. CDR3 sequence reads: CASSRHVDRARGGELFF. The CDR3 DNA follows: TGTGCCAGTAGCCGACACGTTGACAGGGCTAGGGGCGGGGAGCTGTTTTTT.

The count of this clone is one. The chain combines TRBV7-2 with TRBJ1-3, with 10 bases that match TRBD1. With V trimmed by 5 bases and J by 7 bases, 2 bases remained unmatched. CDR3 length equals 13 residues. CDR1 and CDR2 (germline): SGHTA, FQGNSA. CDR3 nucleotides: TGTGCCAGCAGCGGGACAGGGGCCAACACCATATATTTT. This codes for CASSGTGANTIYF.

CDR3 bases: TGCAGTTCCGGTACGGAGGGGACCCAGTACTTC. This gives the protein CSSGTEGTQYF. The gene calls are TRBV20-1 and TRBJ2-5; TRBD2 is a possible D gene (6 bases). This CDR3 region has 11 residues. Trimming took 8 bases from V and 7 from J, leaving 14 bases between them. CDR1 is DFQATT, CDR2 SNEGSKA, per germline (reference sequence).

This rearrangement joins TRBV7-3 to TRBJ2-5, with D uncertain. V lost 0 bases and J lost 7, with 9 bases in between. The germline V gene encodes CDR1 SGHTA and CDR2 FQGTGA. The CDR3 contains 13 residues. The CDR3 is CASSLTAVGTQYF. CDR3 in DNA: TGTGCCAGCAGCTTAACCGCAGTGGGGACCCAGTACTTC.

The CDR3 sequence is CASSLGAGEIAGNTIYF. The CDR3 nucleotides read TGCGCCAGCAGCTTGGGAGCGGGGGAAATCGCTGGAAACACCATATATTTT. The genes are TRBV5-1 and TRBJ1-3, with D perhaps matching TRBD1 (5 bases). This CDR3 spans 17 amino acids. V lost 0 bases to trimming and J lost 2 bases, with 15 bases between them. Looked up from germline, CDR1 is SGHRS and CDR2 is YFSETQ.

V usage is TRBV6-5 and J usage is TRBJ1-5; 7 nucleotides line up with TRBD1. The CDR3 runs 15 residues. V trimming: 6 bases; J trimming: 4 bases; junction bases outside the gene matches: 9. The germline gives CDR1 MNHEY, CDR2 SVGAGI. The CDR3 here is CASRPYRGGNQPQHF. Here the CDR3 DNA reads TGTGCCAGCAGACCTTACAGGGGAGGGAATCAGCCCCAGCATTTT.

The J gene is TRBJ2-2, the V gene TRBV28; D gene unclear. CDR3 length: 13 amino acids. Trimming left V 7 bases short and J 11 bases short, with 17 bases between. Germline loops: CDR1 MDHEN, CDR2 SYDVKM. The CDR3 here is CASTKTRIVELFF. DNA of the CDR3: TGTGCCAGCACGAAAACTCGCATAGTAGAGCTGTTTTTT.

The gene calls are TRBV28 and TRBJ2-1; D ambiguous. V shed 3 bases and J shed 0 bases, with 6 bases lying between them. Per the germline V gene, CDR1 is MDHEN and CDR2 is SYDVKM. The CDR3 covers 14 residues. The DNA for the CDR3 is TGTGCCAGCAGTTTGACAAGCTCCTACAATGAGCAGTTCTTC. Translated: CASSLTSSYNEQFF.

The gene calls are TRBV10-2 and TRBJ2-2; D ambiguous. V was shortened by 3 bases and J by 6 bases, with 11 bases between the two germline ends. Germline V gene lookup returns CDR1 WSHSY and CDR2 SAAADI. This CDR3 contains 14 residues. The CDR3 is CASSEPLRAGELFF. DNA for the CDR3: TGCGCCAGCAGTGAACCCCTCCGGGCCGGGGAGCTGTTTTTT.

Points on this clone: The sample carries other DNA sequences with the same CDR3. The chain has TRBV27 and TRBJ1-2; TRBD1 aligns across 8 bases. V lost 3 bases to trimming and J lost 5 bases; unmatched junction nucleotides: 2. In germline, CDR1 is MNHEY, CDR2 SMNVEV (reference sequence). The CDR3 covers 13 residues. CDR3 DNA sequence: TGTGCCAGCAGTTTTCGACAGGGGTATGGCTACACCTTC. This translates into CASSFRQGYGYTF.